The 5 T cell receptor beta chains below were found in one sample sequenced in a study of blood T cell repertoires in COVID-19. Some clones are missing from TCRdb's copy, which holds only in-frame ones; the method was immunoSEQ multiplex PCR. Among about 87,000 clones listed, about 90% were seen once. Material for sequencing was peripheral blood. These receptors came from a man aged 18 to 29 with COVID-19, enrolled during active disease.

The chain is built from TRBV28 and TRBJ2-1; 7 bases are shared with TRBD2. Per germline, CDR1 MDHEN and CDR2 SYDVKM. Germline trimming cut 8 bases from V and 3 bases from J; bases unmatched to any gene: 4. This CDR3 spans 13 amino acids. The DNA for the CDR3 is TGTGCCAGCTTATCTAGCGGCTACAATGAGCAGTTCTTC. It specifies CASLSSGYNEQFF.

V usage is TRBV5-1 and J usage is TRBJ2-3; unclear D gene. The CDR3 extends over 13 amino acids. Germline V CDR1 and CDR2: SGHRS, YFSETQ. Trimming took 0 bases from V and 6 from J, leaving 8 bases between them. Here the CDR3 DNA reads TGCGCCAGCAGCTTGGCGACACCTGATACGCAGTATTTT. Translation gives CASSLATPDTQYF.

CDR3: CASSQELAGQTGELFF. CDR3 nucleotide sequence: TGCGCCAGCAGCCAAGAACTAGCGGGACAGACCGGGGAGCTGTTTTTT. The V and J genes are TRBV4-3 and TRBJ2-2; 10 bases are a match to TRBD2. CDR1 LGHNA and CDR2 YSLEER come from the germline V gene. The CDR3 runs to 16 residues. V lost 0 bases, J lost 5 bases, and 3 bases stayed unmatched.

This clone was counted a few times. CDR3 in DNA: TGTGCCACCATTGGGACAGGCCGCTCTGGAAACACCATATATTTT. As protein: CATIGTGRSGNTIYF. The V call is TRBV24-1, the J call TRBJ1-3; 8 positions agree with TRBD1. The germline V gene has CDR1 KGHDR and CDR2 SFDVKD. The V segment lost 8 bases and the J segment 0 bases; nucleotides outside the gene matches: 5. The CDR3 contains 15 residues.

Turning to this clone: The junction departs from germline at one end; a sequencing error may be responsible. V is TRBV5-5 and J is TRBJ1-4; D not certain. This CDR3 contains 15 residues. Germline-derived CDR1 and CDR2 are SGHKS and YYEKEE (reference sequence). CDR3 in DNA: TGTGCCAGCAGCTTGGTTCCGAGGATGAATGAAAAACTGCTTTTT. Its translation: CASSLVPRMNEKLLF.